One sample yielded the 30 T cell receptor beta chains listed below, sequenced in a study of Ad26.COV2.S vaccination and SARS-CoV-2 variants. Produced via immunoSEQ multiplex PCR; TCRdb's table is partial and in-frame only. The data hold 350,000 to 500,000 clones, with about 93% observed a single time. Noted treatment: some 19 received Ad26.COV2.S at low or high dose, single or two shots; several received placebo; per-sample allocation not given. Day 63 following the first vaccine or placebo injection was when the samples were taken. This material consisted of peripheral blood, taken in a trial of Ad26.COV2.S vaccine versus placebo. These TCRs come from a person aged 18 to 59 who received the Ad26.COV2.S COVID-19 vaccine or a placebo.

This rearrangement joins TRBV3-1 (or the pseudogene TRBV3-2) to TRBJ2-1, with D tentatively TRBD1 or TRBD2 (5 bases each). V was cut by 1 base and J by 9 bases, with 28 bases left in between. The CDR3 is 19 residues long. Germline V gene data show CDR1 as LGHDT and CDR2 as YNNKEL (reference sequence). The CDR3 DNA is TGTGCCAGCAGCCAAGGGGGGTGGGATAGCCAAGTAAGATTCGGTGAGCAGTTCTTC. Residues: CASSQGGWDSQVRFGEQFF.

This clone was recorded once. The V gene is TRBV5-5, the J gene TRBJ2-7; D is uncertain. Between the trimmed V and J ends, which lost 2 bases and 6 bases, there was a span of 9 bases. The length of the CDR3 is 12 residues. Germline V CDR1 and CDR2: SGHKS, YYEKEE (reference sequence). CDR3 sequence reads: CASSFNRGEQYF. The CDR3, as DNA: TGTGCCAGCAGCTTTAATCGCGGCGAGCAGTACTTC.

V is TRBV7-6 and J is TRBJ2-7; D may be TRBD1 or TRBD2 (6 bases each). V was clipped by 6 bases and J by 3 bases, with 15 bases between them. The CDR3 spans 14 residues. Germline assignment: CDR1 SGHVS and CDR2 FNYEAQ. CDR3 bases: TGTGCCAGCAGTTCTGGAGGGGGTAACTACGAGCAGTACTTC. As protein: CASSSGGGNYEQYF.

This rearrangement joins TRBV28 to TRBJ1-2; 9 positions agree with TRBD1. J lost 5 bases, V lost 5 bases, and 3 bases had no gene match. This CDR3 comprises 13 residues. Germline-derived CDR1 and CDR2 are MDHEN and SYDVKM. CDR3 region: CASSPTGGYGYTF. CDR3 in DNA: TGTGCCAGCAGTCCGACAGGGGGGTATGGCTACACCTTC.

CDR3 in amino acids: CASSQGLGLSSDTQYF. In DNA, the CDR3 is TGTGCCAGCAGCCAAGGACTCGGGCTTAGCTCAGATACGCAGTATTTT. V and J are TRBV5-4 and TRBJ2-3, with D possibly matching TRBD2 (5 bases). This CDR3 has 16 residues. Trimming pared 4 bases from V and 4 bases from J, leaving 19 bases between. Per germline, CDR1 SGHNT and CDR2 YYREEE (reference sequence).

J is TRBJ1-5 and V is TRBV20-1; 7 bases line up with TRBD1. This CDR3 is built from 15 residues. J gave up 0 bases and V 3 bases, and 5 bases lay outside the gene matches. Germline lookup yields CDR1 DFQATT and CDR2 SNEGSKA (reference sequence). The CDR3 loop reads CSASDRVNSNQPQHF. In DNA, the CDR3 is TGCAGTGCTAGTGACAGGGTAAATAGCAATCAGCCCCAGCATTTT.

This rearrangement joins TRBV18 to TRBJ1-5; possible D gene TRBD1, 6 bases. The germline V gene encodes CDR1 KGHSH and CDR2 LQKENI. V dropped 5 bases and J dropped 4 bases, with 9 bases sitting between them. The length of the CDR3 is 13 residues. CDR3 sequence reads: CASSSGENQPQHF. The CDR3, as DNA: TGTGCCAGCTCATCAGGGGAAAATCAGCCCCAGCATTTT.

The CDR3 region has the DNA TGTGCCAGCAGGGAGCGGGAGGGCCCGACGGATGAGCAGTTCTTC. Its protein product is CASREREGPTDEQFF. This rearrangement joins TRBV6-6 to TRBJ2-1; 10 nucleotides match TRBD2. There are 15 residues in the CDR3. The V gene end was trimmed by 6 bases and the J gene end by 8 bases; junction bases not matched to a gene: 10. Germline lookup yields CDR1 MNHNY and CDR2 SVGAGI (reference sequence).

The chain couples TRBV9 to TRBJ2-3; the D gene is possibly TRBD1 (6 bases). CDR1 is SGDLS, CDR2 YYNGEE, per germline. CDR3 length: 11 amino acids. V gave up 5 bases and J gave up 6 bases, with 7 bases separating them. The CDR3 DNA sequence: TGTGCCAGCAGGGGGGCGGATACGCAGTATTTT. This gives the protein CASRGADTQYF.

In its sample, this clone was seen a few times. The chain is built from TRBV3-1 (or the pseudogene TRBV3-2) and TRBJ2-1; D may be TRBD2 (6 bases). CDR1 is LGHDT, CDR2 YNNKEL, per germline (reference sequence). The V and J ends lost 2 bases and 9 bases respectively, with 11 bases between them. This CDR3 is built from 13 residues. This CDR3 reads CASSQQTSSEQFF. CDR3 sequence (DNA): TGTGCCAGCAGCCAACAAACTAGCTCTGAGCAGTTCTTC.

The CDR3 is CASSEDLFQDTQYF. CDR3 nucleotide sequence: TGTGCCAGCAGTGAAGACCTATTTCAGGATACGCAGTATTTT. The chain has TRBV6-4 and TRBJ2-3; no clear D gene. The CDR3 consists of 14 residues. Trimming took off 3 bases at V and 6 bases at J, with 13 bases between the two ends. Germline V gene sequence: CDR1 MRHNA, CDR2 SNTAGT.

The V and J genes are TRBV5-4 and TRBJ2-7; 9 bases match TRBD1. V was pared by 4 bases and J by 5 bases, with 13 bases of the junction left unmatched. The CDR3 runs to 16 residues. Germline assignment: CDR1 SGHNT and CDR2 YYREEE (reference sequence). CDR3 coding DNA: TGTGCCAGCAGCGCAATCACCGGGACAGGGAAGCACGAGCAGTACTTC. Translation: CASSAITGTGKHEQYF. The whole variable domain, remainder taken from reference TRBV5-4 and TRBJ2-7, is ETGVTQSPTHLIKTRGQQVTLRCSSQSGHNTVSWYQQALGQGPQFIFQYYREEENGRGNFPPRFSGLQFPNYSSELNVNALELDDSALYLCASSAITGTGKHEQYFGPGTRLTVT.

V and J are TRBV19 and TRBJ2-7; D could derive from TRBD1 or TRBD2 (5 bases each). The CDR3 is 13 residues long. Per the germline V gene, CDR1 is LNHDA and CDR2 is SQIVND (reference sequence). Trimming removed 9 bases at V and 5 bases at J, with 17 bases between. The CDR3 region has the DNA TGTGCCAGGACTCCGGGACGCGACAACGAGCAGTACTTC. It specifies CARTPGRDNEQYF. Combining the CDR3 with reference TRBV19 and TRBJ2-7 gives the whole variable domain DGGITQSPKYLFRKEGQNVTLSCEQNLNHDAMYWYRQDPGQGLRLIYYSQIVNDFQKGDIAEGYSVSREKKESFPLTVTSAQKNPTAFYLCARTPGRDNEQYFGPGTRLTVT.

V gene TRBV6-1 combines with J gene TRBJ2-7; possibly TRBD1 for D (5 bases). CDR1 is MNHNS and CDR2 is SASEGT in the germline V gene. The CDR3 consists of 16 residues. Between the trimmed V and J ends, which lost 4 bases and 3 bases, there was a span of 19 bases. CDR3 in DNA: TGTGCCAGCAGTGGGGGCCCCCATTCCCTTTACTACGAGCAGTACTTC. Translation gives CASSGGPHSLYYEQYF.

The chain carries TRBV5-4 and TRBJ1-2, with a tentative D call TRBD1 (6 bases). The V end was cut by 2 bases, the J end by 6 bases, with 14 bases between. Germline CDR1 reads SGHNT; CDR2 reads YYREEE (reference sequence). The CDR3 loop spans 14 amino acids. The CDR3 region has the DNA TGTGCCAGCAGCTTTGGGGCAGGGGCTAATGGCTACACCTTC. It specifies CASSFGAGANGYTF.

The V gene is TRBV18, the J gene TRBJ1-2; possible D gene TRBD1, 5 bases. The germline gives CDR1 KGHSH, CDR2 LQKENI. The ends were cut back, 5 bases at V and 6 bases at J, with 13 bases in the middle. This CDR3 comprises 13 residues. The CDR3 here is CASSVQGQDGYTF. The DNA of the CDR3 is TGTGCCAGCTCAGTGCAGGGCCAGGATGGCTACACCTTC.

The chain recombines TRBV27 with TRBJ1-2; 9 nucleotides agree with TRBD1. In germline, CDR1 is MNHEY, CDR2 SMNVEV (reference sequence). CDR3 length: 16 residues. V lost 3 bases to trimming and J lost 4 bases; unmatched junction nucleotides: 9. The CDR3 reads CASSFHPTGGSYGYTF. As DNA, the CDR3 is TGTGCCAGCAGTTTTCATCCCACAGGGGGCAGCTATGGCTACACCTTC.

The chain has TRBV30 and TRBJ1-3; TRBD1 aligns across 10 bases. Germline trimming cut 7 bases from V and 4 bases from J; bases unmatched to any gene: 4. The length of the CDR3 is 13 residues. The germline CDR1 and CDR2 sequences are GTSNPN and SVGIG (reference sequence). CDR3 DNA sequence: TGTGCCTCGACAGGGGGCACCGGAAACACCATATATTTT. Translating gives CASTGGTGNTIYF.

The chain recombines TRBV7-9 with TRBJ2-1; 11 bases are a match to TRBD2. Germline lookup yields CDR1 SEHNR and CDR2 FQNEAQ (reference sequence). V lost 3 bases to trimming and J lost 6 bases; unmatched junction nucleotides: 13. This CDR3 contains 18 residues. The chain's CDR3 is CASSFQAPRLAGPNEQFF. CDR3 DNA: TGTGCCAGCAGCTTTCAAGCACCACGACTAGCGGGGCCCAATGAGCAGTTCTTC.

This clone was detected once. This chain joins TRBV6-5 and TRBJ1-1, with D uncertain. V lost 0 bases, J lost 1 base, and 6 bases lay in between. The CDR3 is made up of 14 amino acids. CDR1 and CDR2 from the germline V gene are MNHEY and SVGAGI. The CDR3 here is CASSYSNTNTEAFF. The CDR3 coding sequence is TGTGCCAGCAGTTACTCGAACACGAACACTGAAGCTTTCTTT.

This chain's CDR3 is CAIRDASSYNSPLHF. CDR3 sequence (DNA): TGTGCCATCAGGGACGCCAGCTCCTATAATTCACCCCTCCACTTT. The chain carries TRBV10-3 and TRBJ1-6; D ambiguous. The germline gives CDR1 ENHRY, CDR2 SYGVKD. Trimming shortened V by 6 bases and J by 0 bases, and 9 bases separated the two germline ends. The CDR3 covers 15 residues.

The J gene is TRBJ2-7, the V gene TRBV2; the D gene is possibly TRBD1 (6 bases). This CDR3 is built from 14 residues. Germline CDR1 SNHLY, CDR2 FYNNEI. V dropped 8 bases and J dropped 5 bases, with 19 bases sitting between them. The DNA for the CDR3 is TGTGCCAGCCTAGCCGGGGCAGGGGTCCACGAGCAGTACTTC. Its translation is CASLAGAGVHEQYF. Looking up the rest from reference TRBV2 and TRBJ2-7 gives the full variable domain: EPEVTQTPSHQVTQMGQEVILRCVPISNHLYFYWYRQILGQKVEFLVSFYNNEISEKSEIFDDQFSVERPDGSNFTLKIRSTKLEDSAMYFCASLAGAGVHEQYFGPGTRLTVT.

This rearrangement joins TRBV28 to TRBJ2-1, with 11 bases aligning to TRBD2. CDR3 length equals 15 residues. CDR1 MDHEN and CDR2 SYDVKM come from the germline V gene. V shed 5 bases, J shed 4 bases, and the junction held 4 bases outside the gene matches. The CDR3 DNA is TGTGCCAGCAGTATTCGACTAGCGGGGTACAATGAGCAGTTCTTC. Protein sequence: CASSIRLAGYNEQFF.

CDR3 bases: TGTGCCAGCAGCACGACCGGCATCTCCTATAATTCACCCCTCCACTTT. Translated: CASSTTGISYNSPLHF. The chain uses TRBV11-3 and TRBJ1-6; D unclear. Germline values: CDR1 SGHNT, CDR2 YENEEA. The V and J ends lost 5 bases and 0 bases respectively, with 11 bases between them. The CDR3 consists of 16 residues.

The CDR3 nucleotides are TGTGCCAGCAGCCCGAGGAGGGGGCCCATCTACGAGCAGTACTTC. Translated, it gives CASSPRRGPIYEQYF. This chain uses TRBV7-9 with TRBJ2-7, with D possibly matching TRBD1 (7 bases). Germline loops: CDR1 SEHNR, CDR2 FQNEAQ (reference sequence). Trimming cost V 5 bases and J 3 bases, with 17 bases left between them. The CDR3 has 15 residues.

This chain's CDR3 is CATSPTSGYNEQFF. The CDR3 DNA reads TGTGCCACCAGCCCGACTAGCGGCTACAATGAGCAGTTCTTC. This chain uses TRBV6-2 or TRBV6-3 with TRBJ2-1, with 9 bases fitting TRBD2. The CDR3 runs 14 residues. With 10 bases clipped from V and 3 bases from J, the junction kept 7 bases outside the gene matches. The germline CDR1 and CDR2 sequences are MNHEY and SVGEGT.

In regard to this clone: Other DNA sequences in this specimen translate into the identical CDR3. The J gene is TRBJ1-5, the V gene TRBV27; 8 nucleotides line up with TRBD1. This CDR3 spans 16 amino acids. J was trimmed by 2 bases and V by 0 bases; bases with no gene match: 3. The germline CDR1 and CDR2 sequences are MNHEY and SMNVEV (reference sequence). The DNA for the CDR3 is TGTGCCAGCAGTTTATCTGGACAGGGCGGCAATCAGCCCCAGCATTTT. Translated, it gives CASSLSGQGGNQPQHF.

The genes are TRBV24-1 and TRBJ2-1; 10 bases agree with TRBD1. CDR3 size: 15 residues. J gave up 7 bases and V 5 bases, and 7 bases lay outside the gene matches. Germline CDR1 and CDR2: KGHDR and SFDVKD. CDR3 protein: CATSVGTGAKNEQFF. CDR3 DNA: TGTGCCACCAGTGTGGGGACAGGGGCCAAAAATGAGCAGTTCTTC.

The DNA of the CDR3 is TGTGCCAGCAGATCGGGACAGACAAACTATGGCTACACCTTC. This codes for CASRSGQTNYGYTF. The gene calls are TRBV6-5 and TRBJ1-2, with 7 positions matching TRBD1. V lost 6 bases to trimming and J lost 2 bases; unmatched junction nucleotides: 6. Germline CDR1 and CDR2: MNHEY and SVGAGI. The CDR3 extends over 14 amino acids.

The rearrangement links TRBV5-3 to TRBJ2-1; 12 nucleotides agree with TRBD2. TRBV5-3 is placed among ORFs of uncertain function. Losses at the gene ends were 0 bases for V and 7 bases for J; bases not matched to a gene: 5. CDR3 size: 16 residues. This CDR3 reads CARSLGASGRVNEQFF. The DNA of the CDR3 is TGTGCCAGAAGCTTGGGGGCTAGCGGGAGGGTTAATGAGCAGTTCTTC.